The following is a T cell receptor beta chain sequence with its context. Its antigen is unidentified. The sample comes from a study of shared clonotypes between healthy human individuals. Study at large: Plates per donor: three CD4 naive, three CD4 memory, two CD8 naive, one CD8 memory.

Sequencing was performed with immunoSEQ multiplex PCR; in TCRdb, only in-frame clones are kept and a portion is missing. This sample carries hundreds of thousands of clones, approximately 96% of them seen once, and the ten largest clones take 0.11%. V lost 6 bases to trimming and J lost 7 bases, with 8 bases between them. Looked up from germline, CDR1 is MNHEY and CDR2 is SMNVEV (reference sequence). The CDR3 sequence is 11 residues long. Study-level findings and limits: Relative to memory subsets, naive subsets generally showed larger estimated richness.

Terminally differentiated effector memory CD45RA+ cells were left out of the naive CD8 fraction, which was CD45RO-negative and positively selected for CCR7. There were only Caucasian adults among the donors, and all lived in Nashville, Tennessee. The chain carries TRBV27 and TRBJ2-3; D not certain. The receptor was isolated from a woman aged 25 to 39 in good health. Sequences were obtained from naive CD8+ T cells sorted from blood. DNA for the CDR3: TGTGCCAGCAGCCGTGAGCATACGCAGTATTTT. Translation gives CASSREHTQYF.